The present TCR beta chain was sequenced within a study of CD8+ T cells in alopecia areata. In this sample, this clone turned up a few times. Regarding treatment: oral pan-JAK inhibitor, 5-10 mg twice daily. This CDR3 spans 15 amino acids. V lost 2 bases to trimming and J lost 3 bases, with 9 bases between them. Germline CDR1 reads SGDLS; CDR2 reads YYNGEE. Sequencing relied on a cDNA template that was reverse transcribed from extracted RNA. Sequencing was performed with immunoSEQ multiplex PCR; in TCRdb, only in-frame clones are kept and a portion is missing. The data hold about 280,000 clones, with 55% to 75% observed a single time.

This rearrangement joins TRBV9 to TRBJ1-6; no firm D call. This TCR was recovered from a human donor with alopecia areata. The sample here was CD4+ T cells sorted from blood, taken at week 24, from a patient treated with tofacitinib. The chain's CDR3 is CASSVTQDYNSPLHF. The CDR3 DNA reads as TGTGCCAGCAGCGTCACCCAAGACTATAATTCACCCCTCCACTTT.